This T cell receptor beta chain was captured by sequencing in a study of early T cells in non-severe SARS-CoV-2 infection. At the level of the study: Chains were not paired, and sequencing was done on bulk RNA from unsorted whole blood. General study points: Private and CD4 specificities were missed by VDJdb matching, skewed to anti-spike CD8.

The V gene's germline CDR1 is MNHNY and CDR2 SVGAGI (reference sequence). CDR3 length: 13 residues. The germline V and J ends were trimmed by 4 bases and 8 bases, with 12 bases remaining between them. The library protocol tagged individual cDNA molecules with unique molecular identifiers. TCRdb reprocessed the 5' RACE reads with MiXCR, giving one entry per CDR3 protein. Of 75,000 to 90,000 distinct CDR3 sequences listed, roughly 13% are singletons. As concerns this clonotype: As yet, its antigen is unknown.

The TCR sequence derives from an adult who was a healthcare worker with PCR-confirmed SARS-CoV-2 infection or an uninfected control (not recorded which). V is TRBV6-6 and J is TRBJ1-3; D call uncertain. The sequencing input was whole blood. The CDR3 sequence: CASSFRVGDTIYF. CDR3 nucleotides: TGTGCCAGCAGTTTCCGCGTCGGGGACACCATATATTTT.